These T cell receptor beta chains were read from a single sample in a study of blood T cell repertoires in COVID-19. TCRdb's table, derived via immunoSEQ multiplex PCR, lists solely in-frame clones and lacks some. The sample has about 250,000 clones, about 85% seen once. Sequenced input: PBMCs or T cells enriched from blood (not recorded which). These receptors were obtained from a woman aged 45-60 years who had been exposed to COVID-19. Each CDR3 is given with its conserved first and last residue. Fields, in order: D gene, clone size, J gene, V gene, CDR3 protein, CDR3 DNA. A D gene is named only where the DNA matches it firmly. Only part of the rows carry a size: once, few, many, or a class if the clone is expanded.

.,.,TRBJ2-2,TRBV21-1,CASSKVSWGELFF,TGTGCCAGCAGCAAAGTAAGCTGGGGGGAGCTGTTTTTT
.,.,TRBJ1-3,TRBV3-1/TRBV3-2,CASSQGSSHRDF,TGTGCCAGCAGCCAAGGGTCTAGTCACAGGGATTTT
.,.,TRBJ1-1,TRBV28,CASSLPSGNTEAFF,TGTGCCAGCAGTTTACCTAGTGGGAACACTGAAGCTTTCTTT
.,.,TRBJ2-1,TRBV7-2,CASSPAGAKYNEQFF,TGTGCCAGCAGCCCCGCAGGGGCAAAGTACAATGAGCAGTTCTTC
TRBD1,.,TRBJ1-1,TRBV2,CASSDRGGTEAFF,TGTGCCAGCAGCGACAGGGGAGGGACTGAAGCTTTCTTT
.,once,TRBJ1-5,TRBV3-1/TRBV3-2,CASSQGGPAVISNQPQHF,TGTGCCAGCAGCCAAGGGGGCCCAGCCGTTATTAGCAATCAGCCCCAGCATTTT
.,.,TRBJ2-3,TRBV11-2,CATGEDTQYF,TGTGCCACCGGGGAAGATACGCAGTATTTT
.,.,TRBJ2-7,TRBV29-1,CSVEVAGYEQYF,TGCAGCGTTGAAGTTGCCGGCTACGAGCAGTACTTC
.,.,TRBJ2-5,TRBV6-5,CASEAAETQYF,TGTGCCTCAGAGGCAGCAGAGACCCAGTACTTC
.,.,TRBJ2-5,TRBV27,CASSLGVETQYF,TGTGCCAGCAGTTTAGGAGTAGAGACCCAGTACTTC
.,.,TRBJ2-1,TRBV11-2,CASSLGIDRYNEQFF,TGTGCCAGCAGCTTAGGAATAGATAGATACAATGAGCAGTTCTTC
.,.,TRBJ2-7,TRBV7-9,CASSFYRDYEQYF,TGTGCCAGCAGCTTCTACAGAGACTACGAGCAGTACTTC
.,.,TRBJ1-1,TRBV27,CASSPFGGYTEAFF,TGTGCCAGCAGTCCCTTCGGAGGTTACACTGAAGCTTTCTTT
.,.,TRBJ1-2,TRBV12-3/TRBV12-4,CASSFGEFYTF,TGTGCCAGCAGTTTCGGTGAATTCTACACCTTC
.,.,TRBJ2-2,TRBV6-5,CASNVNRVGTGELFF,TGTGCCAGCAACGTAAACAGGGTTGGCACCGGGGAGCTGTTTTTT
TRBD1,.,TRBJ2-1,TRBV28,CASSPPGQVYNEQFF,TGTGCCAGCAGTCCCCCGGGACAGGTCTACAATGAGCAGTTCTTC
.,.,TRBJ2-7,TRBV18,CASSPGQWYEQYF,TGTGCCAGCTCACCAGGACAGTGGTACGAGCAGTACTTC
.,.,TRBJ1-5,TRBV27,CASSPWAAYSNQPQHF,TGTGCCAGCAGTCCGTGGGCAGCTTATAGCAATCAGCCCCAGCATTTT
.,.,TRBJ1-1,TRBV6-5,CASSLQGEAFF,TGTGCCAGCAGTTTACAGGGTGAAGCTTTCTTT
TRBD1,.,TRBJ1-2,TRBV7-2,CASSSPGQGHDGYTF,TGTGCCAGCAGCTCTCCGGGACAGGGGCACGATGGCTACACCTTC
.,.,TRBJ1-6,TRBV9,CASTDSPLHF,TGTGCCAGCACCGATTCACCCCTCCACTTT
.,.,TRBJ1-3,TRBV25-1,CASSESRGLGNTIYF,TGTGCCAGCAGTGAATCAAGGGGGTTGGGAAACACCATATATTTT
.,.,TRBJ1-1,TRBV14,CASNSDRNTEAFF,TGTGCCAGCAACTCAGACAGGAACACTGAAGCTTTCTTT
.,.,TRBJ2-1,TRBV14,CASSQMRSFNEQFF,TGTGCCAGCAGCCAGATGCGGTCTTTCAATGAGCAGTTCTTC
.,.,TRBJ2-5,TRBV7-8,CASSLNGRGQETQYF,TGTGCCAGCAGCCTCAACGGACGAGGGCAAGAGACCCAGTACTTC
.,once,TRBJ1-1,TRBV3-1/TRBV3-2,CASSQVNLETEAFF,TGTGCCAGCAGCCAAGTAAATTTAGAGACTGAAGCTTTCTTT
TRBD1,.,TRBJ1-2,TRBV4-2,CASSQGGTGDDGYTF,TGTGCCAGCAGCCAAGGGGGGACAGGGGATGATGGCTACACCTTC
TRBD1,.,TRBJ1-4,TRBV5-4,CASSLFSGTGGEKLFF,TGTGCCAGCAGCTTGTTTTCCGGGACAGGGGGTGAAAAACTGTTTTTT
TRBD1,once,TRBJ2-5,TRBV5-1,CASSTRQGNQETQYF,TGCGCCAGCAGCACAAGACAGGGGAATCAAGAGACCCAGTACTTC
TRBD1,few,TRBJ1-1,TRBV5-4,CASSSDRKTEAFF,TGTGCCAGCAGCTCGGACAGGAAGACTGAAGCTTTCTTT
TRBD2,.,TRBJ2-7,TRBV3-1/TRBV3-2,CASSPGLALYEQYF,TGTGCCAGCAGCCCGGGACTAGCCCTCTACGAGCAGTACTTC
.,.,TRBJ1-2,TRBV6-4,CASSVEQGYGYTF,TGTGCCAGCAGTGTTGAACAGGGATATGGCTACACCTTC
TRBD1,.,TRBJ1-1,TRBV29-1,CSVEDSGTGRFGEAFF,TGCAGCGTTGAAGATTCAGGGACAGGGAGGTTCGGTGAAGCTTTCTTT
.,.,TRBJ2-3,TRBV18,CASSPGDPRADTQYF,TGTGCCAGCTCACCAGGAGACCCCCGTGCAGATACGCAGTATTTT
TRBD1,.,TRBJ1-5,TRBV10-3,CAISAGQGVGQPQHF,TGTGCCATCAGTGCAGGACAGGGAGTTGGACAGCCCCAGCATTTT
TRBD1,.,TRBJ2-2,TRBV7-8,CASSLGTGVTGELFF,TGTGCCAGCAGCTTAGGCACAGGGGTCACCGGGGAGCTGTTTTTT
.,.,TRBJ2-5,TRBV20-1,CSASNRETQYF,TGCAGTGCTAGTAATCGAGAGACCCAGTACTTC
.,.,TRBJ1-2,TRBV10-1,CASEFDSAALSYGYTF,TGCGCCAGTGAGTTCGACAGTGCAGCTCTATCCTATGGCTACACCTTC
.,.,TRBJ2-7,TRBV5-5,CASSPRGSWYEQYF,TGTGCCAGCAGCCCCCGAGGGAGCTGGTACGAGCAGTACTTC
.,.,TRBJ2-5,TRBV5-1,CASSPNAGRVETQYF,TGCGCCAGCAGCCCTAATGCCGGCAGGGTGGAGACCCAGTACTTC
.,.,TRBJ2-7,TRBV18,CASSPRQASSYEQYF,TGTGCCAGCTCACCACGACAGGCAAGCTCCTACGAGCAGTACTTC
TRBD1,.,TRBJ1-2,TRBV28,CASSLGGQGNYGYTF,TGTGCCAGCAGTTTAGGGGGACAGGGAAACTATGGCTACACCTTC
.,.,TRBJ1-6,TRBV5-1,CASSVDGQPNSPLHF,TGCGCCAGCAGCGTGGACGGACAGCCGAATTCACCCCTCCACTTT
.,.,TRBJ1-1,TRBV2,CASILGNTEAFF,TGTGCCAGCATTCTCGGGAACACTGAAGCTTTCTTT
TRBD1,once,TRBJ1-2,TRBV19,CASSTGGDRGNYGYTF,TGTGCCAGTAGTACCGGGGGGGACAGGGGGAACTATGGCTACACCTTC
TRBD1,.,TRBJ1-5,TRBV6-5,CASRSLTGGNQPQHF,TGTGCCAGCAGAAGCCTCACAGGGGGGAATCAGCCCCAGCATTTT
.,.,TRBJ1-5,TRBV7-2,CASSLRGGPNQPQHF,TGTGCCAGCAGCCTTAGGGGCGGACCAAATCAGCCCCAGCATTTT
.,once,TRBJ1-2,TRBV6-1,CASRLPRDYGYTF,TGTGCCAGCAGACTACCGAGGGACTATGGCTACACCTTC
.,.,TRBJ1-3,TRBV5-6,CASSLEGFLKGNTIYF,TGTGCCAGCAGCTTGGAGGGGTTTTTGAAGGGGAACACCATATATTTT
TRBD1,.,TRBJ1-1,TRBV9,CASSVGFWGTGAMNTEAFF,TGTGCCAGCAGCGTAGGTTTTTGGGGGACAGGGGCCATGAACACTGAAGCTTTCTTT
.,.,TRBJ2-1,TRBV5-8,CASSLEVAVYNEQFF,TGTGCCAGCAGCTTGGAGGTAGCGGTCTACAATGAGCAGTTCTTC
TRBD2,.,TRBJ2-2,TRBV7-9,CASSYELAVTGELFF,TGTGCCAGCAGCTACGAACTAGCGGTTACCGGGGAGCTGTTTTTT
.,.,TRBJ1-2,TRBV9,CASSVKPNYYGYTF,TGTGCCAGCAGCGTCAAGCCGAATTACTATGGCTACACCTTC
.,few,TRBJ1-2,TRBV6-2/TRBV6-3,CASSLDGQQVGYTF,TGTGCCAGCAGCCTAGATGGACAGCAAGTTGGCTACACCTTC
.,.,TRBJ2-5,TRBV2,CASTVYYGETQYF,TGTGCCAGCACCGTTTACTACGGAGAGACCCAGTACTTC
.,.,TRBJ1-6,TRBV19,CASSGGLYNSPLHF,TGTGCCAGTAGTGGGGGACTCTATAATTCACCCCTCCACTTT
TRBD2,.,TRBJ2-2,TRBV15,CATSREPGGPGELFF,TGTGCCACCAGCAGAGAACCGGGAGGGCCCGGGGAGCTGTTTTTT
.,few,TRBJ1-1,TRBV3-1/TRBV3-2,CASSQFGGNTEAFF,TGTGCCAGCAGCCAGTTCGGGGGGAACACTGAAGCTTTCTTT